The TCR beta chain under discussion was sequenced for a study of OX40 agonist ivuxolimab in advanced cancers. On the study more broadly: Ivuxolimab, which patients received intravenously every 2 weeks, was dosed at 0.01 to 10 mg/kg. Overall study results and limits: Blood T cells, both CD4+ and CD8+, expanded clonally by week 6 at 0.1 to 3.0 mg/kg.

Blood specimens came from baseline, cycle 4 day 1, and cycle 7 day 1. This CDR3 has 16 amino acids. Looked up from germline, CDR1 is SGDLS and CDR2 is YYNGEE. V lost 0 bases to trimming and J lost 2 bases, with 13 bases between them. Using immunoSEQ multiplex PCR, the repertoire was profiled, and TCRdb retains in-frame clones only, with some absent. The data show roughly 74,000 clones, 80% to 95% seen once. About this clone: What it binds is unknown.

This clonotype originated in an adult with an advanced solid tumor such as melanoma, head and neck, liver or kidney cancer. Sequencing was performed on CD4+ or CD8+ T cells sorted from blood, taken in a trial of the OX40 agonist ivuxolimab. The chain uses TRBV9 and TRBJ2-3; no definite D call. The CDR3 nucleotides read TGTGCCAGCAGCGTAGAGACTGTAAATCCCACAGATACGCAGTATTTT. This encodes CASSVETVNPTDTQYF.